The 31 T cell receptor beta chains listed next were all sequenced from one sample in a study of T cells in Graves' hyperthyroidism and ophthalmopathy (dated by TCRdb to between 2018 and 2020). Library creation used multiplex PCR. TCRdb names Illumina HiSeq 2000 as the instrument used. The TCR beta CDR3 regions were amplified from the RNA transcripts. A first-round RT-PCR of the TCR CDR3 used the HTBI primer set with the Qiagen OneStep RT-PCR kit. TCRdb's own reprocessing of the public reads used fastp at Q25 and MiXCR and kept productive beta chains. Rows merge per CDR3 protein into single entries with the most common DNA and genes. This sample is represented by approximately 370,000 distinct CDR3 sequences; about a sixth of them were singletons. The ten top clones hold around a third of the sample. Specimen: blood. All receptors come from a woman younger than 45 with Graves' hyperthyroidism that later progressed to Graves' ophthalmopathy.

On this clonotype itself: A much larger clone is a single base away; this may be a read error. The CDR3 region is CASSPPWQGPNYGYTF. DNA for the CDR3: TGTGCCAGTAGTCCCCCGTGGCAGGGGCCGAACTATGGCTACACCTTC. The chain recombines TRBV19 with TRBJ1-2; TRBD1 is a possible D gene (6 bases). This CDR3 contains 16 residues. CDR1 is LNHDA and CDR2 is SQIVND in the germline V gene (reference sequence). V lost 5 bases, J lost 2 bases, and 18 bases lay in between.

This clonotype has ten or more counts. The rearrangement joins TRBV12-3 or TRBV12-4 to TRBJ2-7; D is possibly TRBD1 (5 bases). CDR3 length: 13 residues. V was pared by 6 bases and J by 0 bases, with 9 bases between. CDR3 bases: TGTGCCAGCAGGACAGCAAGCTCCTACGAGCAGTACTTC. The encoded protein is CASRTASSYEQYF.

In this sample, this clonotype turned up a few times. A read error may produce the germline difference seen at one junction end. This sequence joins TRBV28 and TRBJ1-3; D gene ambiguous. Per germline, CDR1 MDHEN and CDR2 SYDVKM. This CDR3 is 12 amino acids long. The CDR3 nucleotides read TGTGCCAGCAGTTCCATTGGAAACACCACATATTTT. This sequence encodes CASSSIGNTTYF.

This clonotype was detected ten times or more. The chain is built from TRBV13 and TRBJ2-7; D assignment may be TRBD1 or TRBD2 (5 bases each). V lost 2 bases and J lost 4, with 15 bases in between. Germline V gives CDR1 PRHDT, CDR2 FYEKMQ (reference sequence). This CDR3 region has 15 residues. The CDR3 spells CASSLQVEGLYEQYF. The CDR3 nucleotides read TGTGCCAGCAGCTTACAGGTTGAGGGGTTATACGAGCAGTACTTC. Drawing the rest from reference TRBV13 and TRBJ2-7, the complete variable domain is AAGVIQSPRHLIKEKRETATLKCYPIPRHDTVYWYQQGPGQDPQFLISFYEKMQSDKGSIPDRFSAQQFSDYHSELNMSSLELGDSALYFCASSLQVEGLYEQYFGPGTRLTVT.

The J gene is TRBJ1-1, the V gene TRBV28; D may be TRBD1 (6 bases). Trimming took 1 base from V and 7 from J, leaving 10 bases between them. The CDR3 is made up of 13 amino acids. Germline V gives CDR1 MDHEN, CDR2 SYDVKM. The CDR3 region has the DNA TGTGCCAGCAGTTTATTAGCGGACAGTGAAGCTTTCTTT. This encodes CASSLLADSEAFF.

This clonotype appeared many times. The chain links TRBV5-1 to TRBJ2-7; no firm D call. This CDR3 is built from 14 residues. Germline CDR1 and CDR2: SGHRS and YFSETQ. The V gene lost 4 bases and the J gene lost 5 bases, with 16 bases spanning the gap. The CDR3 protein is CASSGLGWANEQYF. The CDR3 nucleotides read TGCGCCAGCAGCGGCTTGGGGTGGGCTAACGAGCAGTACTTC.

This clonotype was found a few times. This chain uses TRBV4-1 with TRBJ2-3, with TRBD1 identical over 9 bases. This CDR3 has 17 residues. J was trimmed by 5 bases and V by 3 bases; bases with no gene match: 12. Looked up from germline, CDR1 is MGHRA and CDR2 is YSYEKL. CDR3 residues: CASSQGGRQGVRDTQYF. The CDR3 region has the DNA TGCGCCAGCAGCCAGGGTGGGAGACAGGGGGTTCGAGATACGCAGTATTTT.

The chain links TRBV5-1 to TRBJ1-2; possibly TRBD1 for D (6 bases). The germline CDR1 and CDR2 sequences are SGHRS and YFSETQ. V was shortened by 6 bases and J by 4 bases, with 22 bases between the two germline ends. The CDR3 has 16 amino acids. CDR3 region: CASTWRFTGLAYGYTF. Written as DNA, the CDR3 is TGCGCCAGCACCTGGAGGTTTACAGGGTTGGCCTATGGCTACACCTTC.

This clonotype was observed a few times. This chain joins TRBV7-9 and TRBJ2-3; 7 bases agree with TRBD1. The CDR3 is made up of 14 amino acids. Looked up from germline, CDR1 is SEHNR and CDR2 is FQNEAQ (reference sequence). After removal of 2 bases from V and 3 bases from J, the junction contained 2 bases not matched to a gene. The CDR3 DNA reads as TGTGCCAGCAGCTTAAGCAGGGGGACAGATACGCAGTATTTT. As protein: CASSLSRGTDTQYF.

This clonotype was detected a few times. V usage is TRBV29-1 and J usage is TRBJ1-1; TRBD1 aligns across 9 bases. The CDR3 covers 15 residues. Germline CDR1 is SQVTM and CDR2 is ANQGSEA. V lost 0 bases to trimming and J lost 3 bases; unmatched junction nucleotides: 5. The CDR3 coding sequence is TGCAGCGTTGAAGACGTCGGACAGGGGTACACTGAAGCTTTCTTT. Encoded protein: CSVEDVGQGYTEAFF.

This clonotype came up many times. The CDR3 is CASSFGGGADTQYF. The CDR3 nucleotides read TGTGCCAGCAGTTTTGGTGGGGGAGCAGATACGCAGTATTTT. The V call is TRBV28, the J call TRBJ2-3; D may correspond to TRBD1 or TRBD2 (5 bases each). The V end was cut by 3 bases, the J end by 4 bases, with 11 bases between. The CDR3 has 14 residues. Looked up from germline, CDR1 is MDHEN and CDR2 is SYDVKM.

The chain recombines TRBV2 with TRBJ2-1; 16 bases align to TRBD2. Germline trimming cut 6 bases from V and 7 bases from J; bases unmatched to any gene: 6. This CDR3 spans 16 amino acids. The germline CDR1 and CDR2 sequences are SNHLY and FYNNEI. CDR3 amino acids: CASSGTSGRAVNEQFF. The CDR3 region has the DNA TGTGCCAGCAGCGGGACTAGCGGGAGGGCCGTTAATGAGCAGTTCTTC.

In regard to this clonotype: One end of the junction is discordant with germline, which a read error may explain. The rearrangement links TRBV5-1 to TRBJ2-6; possibly TRBD2 for D (5 bases). Germline assignment: CDR1 SGHRS and CDR2 YFSETQ. This CDR3 spans 13 amino acids. The CDR3 loop is CASSLDSGDVLTF. In nucleotides, the CDR3 is TGTGCCAGCAGCTTGGATTCCGGGGACGTCCTGACTTTC.

This clonotype was seen many times. The chain has TRBV24-1 and TRBJ2-5; D is undetermined. Germline V lookup: CDR1 KGHDR, CDR2 SFDVKD. Trimming shortened V by 1 base and J by 5 bases, and 10 bases separated the two germline ends. The CDR3 spans 14 residues. The DNA of the CDR3 is TGTGCCACCAGTGATTTCTGGGGTACGGAGACCCAGTACTTC. As protein: CATSDFWGTETQYF.

This clonotype has a count of ten or more. The chain employs TRBV4-1 and TRBJ1-5; the D gene is possibly TRBD1 (6 bases). Trimming cost V 3 bases and J 2 bases, with 17 bases left between them. From germline, CDR1 is MGHRA and CDR2 YSYEKL. This CDR3 has 17 amino acids. The chain's CDR3 is CASSQPTRAGGNQPQHF. The CDR3 DNA is TGCGCCAGCAGCCAGCCTACCCGGGCAGGGGGCAATCAGCCCCAGCATTTT.

In this sample, this clonotype turned up a few times. This chain connects TRBV11-2 to TRBJ2-2; maybe TRBD2 (6 bases). Germline V gene sequence: CDR1 SGHAT, CDR2 FQNNGV. V lost 3 bases to trimming and J lost 6 bases, with 8 bases between them. This CDR3 region has 13 residues. The CDR3 protein is CASSFRDSGELFF. Written as DNA, the CDR3 is TGTGCCAGCAGCTTTAGGGACTCCGGGGAGCTGTTTTTT.

This clonotype came up a few times. V and J are TRBV4-1 and TRBJ1-5; D is uncertain. The CDR3 has 9 residues. Germline V gene sequence: CDR1 MGHRA, CDR2 YSYEKL. V lost 7 bases and J 11 bases, leaving 6 bases between the germline ends. The CDR3 region has the DNA TGCGCCAGCAAAGGAGCCCAGCATTTT. It is translated as CASKGAQHF.

Only a few counts were recorded for this clonotype. V gene TRBV2 combines with J gene TRBJ2-1; the D gene is possibly TRBD2 (6 bases). This CDR3 contains 17 residues. Trimming left V 4 bases short and J 8 bases short, with 24 bases between. Per the germline V gene, CDR1 is SNHLY and CDR2 is FYNNEI. The CDR3 here is CASSGATGLLWGDEQFF. CDR3 bases: TGTGCCAGCAGTGGAGCAACGGGACTCCTTTGGGGCGATGAGCAGTTCTTC.

This clonotype was counted many times. The chain has TRBV11-2 and TRBJ2-3; D uncertain. V lost 1 base and J 0 bases, leaving 8 bases between the germline ends. The germline V gene has CDR1 SGHAT and CDR2 FQNNGV. The CDR3 loop spans 15 amino acids. The CDR3 nucleotides are TGTGCCAGCAGCTTAGTGTTTGCTAGCACAGATACGCAGTATTTT. Its protein product is CASSLVFASTDTQYF.

Many counts were recorded for this clonotype. The rearrangement uses TRBV29-1 and TRBJ2-3; tentative D call: TRBD2 (6 bases). Germline CDR1 reads SQVTM; CDR2 reads ANQGSEA. V was clipped by 1 base and J by 3 bases, with 11 bases between them. This CDR3 is built from 14 residues. This CDR3 is CSVEVLAGTDTQYF. CDR3 in DNA: TGCAGCGTTGAAGTACTAGCAGGAACAGATACGCAGTATTTT.

There are many counts of this clonotype. The genes are TRBV28 and TRBJ1-5; a weak D match, TRBD1 (6 bases). This CDR3 is built from 15 residues. Trimming left V 6 bases short and J 0 bases short, with 12 bases between. Per the germline V gene, CDR1 is MDHEN and CDR2 is SYDVKM. DNA for the CDR3: TGTGCCAGCAGGACCAGGGGAGATAGCAATCAGCCCCAGCATTTT. Protein: CASRTRGDSNQPQHF.

The chain combines TRBV29-1 with TRBJ2-1; 7 nucleotides align to TRBD2. This CDR3 has 12 residues. The V gene's germline CDR1 is SQVTM and CDR2 ANQGSEA. The V and J ends lost 2 bases and 7 bases, in that order; junction bases with no gene match: 2. The CDR3 nucleotides are TGCAGCGTTGAACGGACTAGAAATGAGCAGTTCTTC. It translates to CSVERTRNEQFF.

The chain employs TRBV6-2 or TRBV6-3 and TRBJ1-2; no definite D call. The CDR3 spans 15 residues. V was clipped by 5 bases and J by 3 bases, with 16 bases between them. Germline CDR1 is MNHEY and CDR2 is SVGEGT. DNA for the CDR3: TGTGCCAGCAGTCCACGGATGCCAGGCCACTATGGCTACACCTTC. Translated, it gives CASSPRMPGHYGYTF.

In this sample, this clonotype turned up many times. The gene calls are TRBV5-1 and TRBJ2-3; 8 nucleotides align to TRBD2. CDR3 size: 16 residues. The V and J ends lost 3 bases and 0 bases, in that order; junction bases with no gene match: 6. Germline V gene sequence: CDR1 SGHRS, CDR2 YFSETQ. Here the CDR3 reads CASSSLAALSTDTQYF. CDR3 DNA: TGCGCCAGCAGCTCACTAGCGGCCTTGAGCACAGATACGCAGTATTTT.

This clonotype showed up many times. This sequence joins TRBV5-1 and TRBJ2-2, with 9 bases lining up with TRBD1. Germline loops: CDR1 SGHRS, CDR2 YFSETQ. The CDR3 is made up of 19 amino acids. Trimming cost V 0 bases and J 3 bases; bases outside gene matches: 12. The CDR3 coding sequence is TGCGCCAGCAGCTTGGATGGAGGAACCGGGACAGGGTACACCGGGGAGCTGTTTTTT. Protein: CASSLDGGTGTGYTGELFF. Together with reference TRBV5-1 and TRBJ2-2, the CDR3 gives the full variable domain: KAGVTQTPRYLIKTRGQQVTLSCSPISGHRSVSWYQQTPGQGLQFLFEYFSETQRNKGNFPGRFSGRQFSNSRSEMNVSTLELGDSALYLCASSLDGGTGTGYTGELFFGEGSRLTVL.

Only a few counts were recorded for this clonotype. This chain uses TRBV19 with TRBJ1-5, with TRBD1 matching over 10 bases. The CDR3 covers 15 residues. V shed 6 bases, J shed 0 bases, and the junction held 2 bases outside the gene matches. Germline loops: CDR1 LNHDA, CDR2 SQIVND (reference sequence). CDR3 loop: CASRGQGSSNQPQHF. CDR3 sequence (DNA): TGTGCCAGTAGGGGACAGGGGTCTAGCAATCAGCCCCAGCATTTT.

This clonotype was counted many times. J is TRBJ1-5 and V is TRBV10-3, with D possibly TRBD1 on 6 matching bases. Trimming cost V 5 bases and J 2 bases, with 13 bases left between them. The CDR3 contains 15 residues. The germline V gene encodes CDR1 ENHRY and CDR2 SYGVKD. The CDR3 DNA sequence: TGTGCCATCAGTACACAGGGTTTGGGCAATCAGCCCCAGCATTTT. Its translation is CAISTQGLGNQPQHF.

This clonotype was seen ten or more times. The chain couples TRBV6-1 to TRBJ1-5, with D possibly being TRBD1 (5 bases). The V gene lost 3 bases and the J gene lost 3 bases, with 9 bases spanning the gap. This CDR3 has 14 amino acids. Per germline, CDR1 MNHNS and CDR2 SASEGT. CDR3 DNA sequence: TGTGCCAGCAGTGAGCGACAGCCCAATCAGCCCCAGCATTTT. It codes for CASSERQPNQPQHF.

The J gene is TRBJ2-2, the V gene TRBV12-3 or TRBV12-4; 8 bases are shared with TRBD2. The CDR3 runs 16 residues. After removal of 6 bases from V and 1 base from J, the junction contained 7 bases not matched to a gene. The CDR3 spells CASSPLAEVNTGELFF. In DNA, the CDR3 is TGTGCCAGCAGCCCACTAGCGGAGGTGAACACCGGGGAGCTGTTTTTT.

This clonotype was picked up many times. DNA of the CDR3: TGTGCCACCAGTGATTTGGGTAGCGGTTTCACAGATACGCAGTATTTT. This translates into CATSDLGSGFTDTQYF. The chain has TRBV24-1 and TRBJ2-3; D perhaps matches TRBD2 (6 bases). The V and J ends lost 0 bases and 2 bases respectively, with 11 bases between them. The CDR3 is 16 residues long. The germline gives CDR1 KGHDR, CDR2 SFDVKD.

The chain is built from TRBV7-2 and TRBJ1-3; 7 bases align to TRBD1. V dropped 5 bases and J dropped 3; count of bases not matched to a gene: 4. Germline CDR1 SGHTA, CDR2 FQGNSA. The CDR3 contains 14 residues. CDR3 region: CASSGDRDGNTIYF. In DNA form, the CDR3 reads TGTGCCAGCAGCGGTGACAGGGATGGAAACACCATATATTTT. The whole variable domain, filled in from reference TRBV7-2 and TRBJ1-3, reads GAGVSQSPSNKVTEKGKDVELRCDPISGHTALYWYRQSLGQGLEFLIYFQGNSAPDKSGLPSDRFSAERTGGSVSTLTIQRTQQEDSAVYLCASSGDRDGNTIYFGEGSWLTVV.